The entry below gives a single TCR beta chain sequence along with its context. This record belongs to a study of cytomegalovirus exposure and HLA in healthy donors. As for the study in general: Early on, a data release was issued that held roughly 86 million unique TCRs from HLA-typed donors.

The CDR3 is 13 amino acids. CDR1 and CDR2 from the germline V gene are MNHEY and SMNVEV (reference sequence). The primer mix had 60 Vbeta and 13 Jbeta primers. Method: immunoSEQ multiplex PCR; TCRdb's copy keeps in-frame clones and lacks some. The profile shows just over 150,000 clones, 60% to 85% of them singletons. This chain joins TRBV27 and TRBJ2-1; TRBD2 is a possible D gene (6 bases). Specimen: PBMCs. The clonotype originates from a woman aged 40 to 49 in good health and CMV-seronegative. The DNA of the CDR3 is TGTGCTCTTCCCGGGAGCTTTGAGGATGAGCAGTTCTTC. Translating it yields CALPGSFEDEQFF.